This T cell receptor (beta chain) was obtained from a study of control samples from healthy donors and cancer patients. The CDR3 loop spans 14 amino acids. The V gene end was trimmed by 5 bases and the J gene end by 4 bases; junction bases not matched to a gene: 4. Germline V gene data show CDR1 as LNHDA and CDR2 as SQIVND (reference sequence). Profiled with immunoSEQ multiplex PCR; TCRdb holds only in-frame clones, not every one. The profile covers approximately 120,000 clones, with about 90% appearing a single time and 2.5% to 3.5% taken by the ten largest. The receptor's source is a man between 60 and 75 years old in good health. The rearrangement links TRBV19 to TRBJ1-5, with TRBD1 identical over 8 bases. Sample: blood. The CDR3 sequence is CASSLDRENQPQHF. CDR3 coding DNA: TGTGCCAGTAGTTTGGACAGGGAGAATCAGCCCCAGCATTTT.